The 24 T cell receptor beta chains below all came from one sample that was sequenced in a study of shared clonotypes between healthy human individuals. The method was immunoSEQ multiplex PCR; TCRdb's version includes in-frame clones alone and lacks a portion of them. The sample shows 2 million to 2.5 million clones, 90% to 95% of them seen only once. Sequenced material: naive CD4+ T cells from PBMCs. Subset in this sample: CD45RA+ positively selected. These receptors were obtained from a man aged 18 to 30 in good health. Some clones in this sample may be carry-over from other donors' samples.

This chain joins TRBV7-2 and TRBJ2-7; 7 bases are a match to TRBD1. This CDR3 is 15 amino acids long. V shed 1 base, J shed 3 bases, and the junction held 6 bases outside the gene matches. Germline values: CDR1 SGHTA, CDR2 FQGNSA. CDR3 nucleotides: TGTGCCAGCAGCTTAGGACAGGGAATCCTCTACGAGCAGTACTTC. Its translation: CASSLGQGILYEQYF.

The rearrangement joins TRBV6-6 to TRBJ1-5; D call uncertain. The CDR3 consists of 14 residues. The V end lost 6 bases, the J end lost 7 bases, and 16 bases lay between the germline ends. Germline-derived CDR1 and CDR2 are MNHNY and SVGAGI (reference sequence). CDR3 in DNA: TGTGCCAGCAGCACCGACCGACCTTGGCAGCCCCAGCATTTT. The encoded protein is CASSTDRPWQPQHF.

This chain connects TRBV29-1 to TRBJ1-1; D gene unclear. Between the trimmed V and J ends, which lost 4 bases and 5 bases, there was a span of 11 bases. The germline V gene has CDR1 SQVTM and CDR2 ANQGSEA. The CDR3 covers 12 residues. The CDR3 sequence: CSVGKGYTEAFF. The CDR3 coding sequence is TGCAGCGTTGGTAAGGGATATACTGAAGCTTTCTTT.

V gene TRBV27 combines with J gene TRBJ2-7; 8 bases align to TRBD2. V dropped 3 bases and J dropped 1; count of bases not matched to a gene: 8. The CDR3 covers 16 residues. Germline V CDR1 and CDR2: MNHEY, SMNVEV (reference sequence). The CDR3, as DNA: TGTGCCAGCAGTTTCAGGAGTAGCGGGACATCCTACGAGCAGTACTTC. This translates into CASSFRSSGTSYEQYF.

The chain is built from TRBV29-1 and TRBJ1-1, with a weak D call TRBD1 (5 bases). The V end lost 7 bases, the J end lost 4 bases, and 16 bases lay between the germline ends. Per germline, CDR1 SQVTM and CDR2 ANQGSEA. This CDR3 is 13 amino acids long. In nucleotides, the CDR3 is TGCAGCGGAATCCAGGGTGTCGGCACTGAAGCTTTCTTT. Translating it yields CSGIQGVGTEAFF. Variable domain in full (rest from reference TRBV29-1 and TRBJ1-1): SAVISQKPSRDICQRGTSLTIQCQVDSQVTMMFWYRQQPGQSLTLIATANQGSEATYESGFVIDKFPISRPNLTFSTLTVSNMSPEDSSIYLCSGIQGVGTEAFFGQGTRLTVV.

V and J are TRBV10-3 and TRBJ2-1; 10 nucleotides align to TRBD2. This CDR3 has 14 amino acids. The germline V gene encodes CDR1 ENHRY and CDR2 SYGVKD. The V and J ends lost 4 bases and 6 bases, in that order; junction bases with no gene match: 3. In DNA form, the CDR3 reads TGTGCCATCAGTGTCTCTAGCGGGAGCAATGAGCAGTTCTTC. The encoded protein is CAISVSSGSNEQFF.

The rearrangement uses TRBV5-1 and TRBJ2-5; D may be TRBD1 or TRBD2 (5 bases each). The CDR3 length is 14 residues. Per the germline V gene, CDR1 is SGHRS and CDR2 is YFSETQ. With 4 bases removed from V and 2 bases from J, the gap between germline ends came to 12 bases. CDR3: CASSGAGPQETQYF. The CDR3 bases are TGCGCCAGCAGCGGGGCGGGCCCTCAAGAGACCCAGTACTTC.

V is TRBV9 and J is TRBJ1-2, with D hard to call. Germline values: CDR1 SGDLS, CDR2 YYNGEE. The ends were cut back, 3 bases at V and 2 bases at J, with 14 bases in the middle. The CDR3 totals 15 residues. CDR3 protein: CASSAEVAVNYGYTF. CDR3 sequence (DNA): TGTGCCAGCAGCGCTGAGGTCGCCGTAAACTATGGCTACACCTTC.

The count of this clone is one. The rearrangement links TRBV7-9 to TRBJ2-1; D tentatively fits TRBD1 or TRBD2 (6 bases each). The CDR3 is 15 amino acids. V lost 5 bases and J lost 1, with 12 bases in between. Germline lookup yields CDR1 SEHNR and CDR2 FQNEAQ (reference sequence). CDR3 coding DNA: TGTGCCAGCAGCACCAAAGGGGGGTCCTACAATGAGCAGTTCTTC. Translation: CASSTKGGSYNEQFF.

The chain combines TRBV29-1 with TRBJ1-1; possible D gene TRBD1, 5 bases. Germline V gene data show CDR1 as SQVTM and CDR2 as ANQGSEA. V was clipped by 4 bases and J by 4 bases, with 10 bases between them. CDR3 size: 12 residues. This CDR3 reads CSVGRGTTEAFF. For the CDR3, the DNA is TGCAGCGTTGGTCGGGGGACCACTGAAGCTTTCTTT. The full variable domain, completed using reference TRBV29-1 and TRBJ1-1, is SAVISQKPSRDICQRGTSLTIQCQVDSQVTMMFWYRQQPGQSLTLIATANQGSEATYESGFVIDKFPISRPNLTFSTLTVSNMSPEDSSIYLCSVGRGTTEAFFGQGTRLTVV.

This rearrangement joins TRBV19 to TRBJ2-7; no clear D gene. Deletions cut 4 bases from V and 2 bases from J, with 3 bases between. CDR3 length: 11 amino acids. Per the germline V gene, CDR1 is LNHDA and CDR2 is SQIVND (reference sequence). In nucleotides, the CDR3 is TGTGCCAGTAGTACGGCCTACGAGCAGTACTTC. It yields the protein CASSTAYEQYF.

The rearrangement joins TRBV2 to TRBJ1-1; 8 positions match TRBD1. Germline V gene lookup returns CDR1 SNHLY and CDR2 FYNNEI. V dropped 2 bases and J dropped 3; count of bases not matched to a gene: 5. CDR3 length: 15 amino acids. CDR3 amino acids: CASSESQGADTEAFF. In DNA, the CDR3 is TGTGCCAGCAGTGAAAGCCAGGGGGCAGACACTGAAGCTTTCTTT.

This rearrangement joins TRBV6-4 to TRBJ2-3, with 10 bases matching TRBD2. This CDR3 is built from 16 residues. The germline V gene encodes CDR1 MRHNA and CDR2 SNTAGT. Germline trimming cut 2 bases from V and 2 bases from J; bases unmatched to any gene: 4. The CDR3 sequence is CASSDLAGAVTDTQYF. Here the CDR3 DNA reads TGTGCCAGCAGTGACCTAGCGGGAGCAGTCACAGATACGCAGTATTTT.

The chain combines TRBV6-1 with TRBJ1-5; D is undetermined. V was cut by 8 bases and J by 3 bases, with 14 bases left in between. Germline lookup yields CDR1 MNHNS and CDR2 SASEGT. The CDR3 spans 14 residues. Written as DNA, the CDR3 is TGTGCCAGCGGTTGGTTGTCACACAATCAGCCCCAGCATTTT. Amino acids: CASGWLSHNQPQHF.

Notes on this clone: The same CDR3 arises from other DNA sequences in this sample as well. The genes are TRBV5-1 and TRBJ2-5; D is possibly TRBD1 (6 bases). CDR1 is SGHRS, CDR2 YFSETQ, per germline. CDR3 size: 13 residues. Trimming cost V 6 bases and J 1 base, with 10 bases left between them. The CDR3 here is CASTLGGQETQYF. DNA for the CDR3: TGCGCCAGCACCTTAGGGGGCCAAGAGACCCAGTACTTC.

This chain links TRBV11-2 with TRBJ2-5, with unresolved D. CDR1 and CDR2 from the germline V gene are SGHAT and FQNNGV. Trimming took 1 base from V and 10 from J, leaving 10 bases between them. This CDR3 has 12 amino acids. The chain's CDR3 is CASSLAGGDQYF. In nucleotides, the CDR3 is TGTGCCAGCAGCTTAGCTGGCGGTGACCAGTACTTC.

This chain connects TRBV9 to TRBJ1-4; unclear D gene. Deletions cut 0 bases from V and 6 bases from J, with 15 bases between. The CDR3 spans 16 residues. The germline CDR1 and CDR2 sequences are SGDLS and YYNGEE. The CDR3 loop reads CASSVGTLEGYEKLFF. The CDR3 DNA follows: TGTGCCAGCAGCGTAGGGACTTTAGAAGGTTATGAAAAACTGTTTTTT.

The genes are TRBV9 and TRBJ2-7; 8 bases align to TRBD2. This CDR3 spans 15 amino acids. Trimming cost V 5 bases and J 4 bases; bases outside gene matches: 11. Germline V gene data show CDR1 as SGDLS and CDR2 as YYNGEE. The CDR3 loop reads CASSSASGGRYEQYF. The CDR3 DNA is TGTGCCAGCAGTTCCGCGTCGGGAGGGAGGTACGAGCAGTACTTC.

The CDR3, as DNA: TGTGCCATCCGGGAGTCTAGCGGGAGTGTGTACGAGCAGTACTTC. It yields the protein CAIRESSGSVYEQYF. The chain carries TRBV10-3 and TRBJ2-7; 10 bases align to TRBD2. Losses at the gene ends were 8 bases for V and 4 bases for J; bases not matched to a gene: 11. Germline V lookup: CDR1 ENHRY, CDR2 SYGVKD. CDR3 length equals 15 residues.

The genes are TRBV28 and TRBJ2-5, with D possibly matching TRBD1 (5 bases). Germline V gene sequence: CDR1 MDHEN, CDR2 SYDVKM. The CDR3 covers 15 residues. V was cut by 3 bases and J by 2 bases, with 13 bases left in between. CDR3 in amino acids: CASSLLPRVQETQYF. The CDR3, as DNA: TGTGCCAGCAGTTTGTTACCCAGGGTTCAAGAGACCCAGTACTTC.

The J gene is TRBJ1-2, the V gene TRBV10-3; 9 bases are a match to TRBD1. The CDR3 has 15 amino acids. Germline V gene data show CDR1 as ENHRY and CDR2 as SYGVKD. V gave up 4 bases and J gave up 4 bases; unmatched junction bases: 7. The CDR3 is CAISGPGQGSYGYTF. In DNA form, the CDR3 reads TGTGCCATCAGTGGGCCGGGACAGGGCTCCTATGGCTACACCTTC.

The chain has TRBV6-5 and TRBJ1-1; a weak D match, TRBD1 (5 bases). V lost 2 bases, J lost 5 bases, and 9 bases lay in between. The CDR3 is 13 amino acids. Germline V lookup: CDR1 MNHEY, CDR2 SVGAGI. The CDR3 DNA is TGTGCCAGCAGTTACGTTCGGGGGACTGAAGCTTTCTTT. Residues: CASSYVRGTEAFF.

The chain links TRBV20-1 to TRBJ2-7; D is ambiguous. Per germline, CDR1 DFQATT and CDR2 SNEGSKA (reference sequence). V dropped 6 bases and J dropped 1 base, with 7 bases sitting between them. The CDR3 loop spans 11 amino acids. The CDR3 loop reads CSAPVSYEQYF. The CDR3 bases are TGCAGTGCCCCAGTTTCCTACGAGCAGTACTTC.

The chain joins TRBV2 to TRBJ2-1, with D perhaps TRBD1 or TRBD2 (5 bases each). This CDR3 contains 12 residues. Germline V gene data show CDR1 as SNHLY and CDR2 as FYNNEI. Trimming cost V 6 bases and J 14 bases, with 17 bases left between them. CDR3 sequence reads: CASRAFSGPEFF. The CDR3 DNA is TGTGCCAGCAGAGCCTTTTCGGGACCTGAGTTCTTC.